This TCR beta chain is from a study of cytomegalovirus exposure and HLA in healthy donors. Both 60 Vbeta primers and 13 Jbeta primers went into the PCR. In the study's own analysis: It was a later analysis that counted 83 million or so unique TCR beta chains, of which about 10 million were shared. The repertoire was sequenced with immunoSEQ multiplex PCR; TCRdb's copy has only in-frame clones and lacks some. From that table come the V and J calls and clone size; the DNA was used to work out D and trimming. The data show around 140,000 clones, about 79% seen once. Points on this clone: Its specificity is not known. Other DNA sequences in this sample translate to the same CDR3.

Germline V gene sequence: CDR1 MGHDK, CDR2 SYGVNS. The CDR3 sequence is 18 residues long. J was trimmed by 6 bases and V by 4 bases; bases with no gene match: 14. Study findings and constraints: Later findings reportedly placed an Asian-associated ancestry cluster below the approximately 670-donor mean for N-insertions. In vitro experiments confirmed that three CMV-associated chains were specific for CMV antigens. Later on, an analysis tied 15,000 to 20,000 TCR beta sequences to HLA alleles at 0.05 false discovery rate.

The TCR was taken from a female donor in good health and CMV-seropositive. Material: PBMCs. The chain employs TRBV25-1 and TRBJ2-4, with 11 bases aligning to TRBD2. The CDR3 DNA reads as TGTGCCAGCAGTGGACTAGCGGGGCCCAGTAACGGCGGAAACATTCAGTACTTC. This codes for CASSGLAGPSNGGNIQYF.